These 25 T cell receptor beta chains came from one sample sequenced in a study of blood T cell dynamics during melanoma immunotherapy. Time point here: week 3, after first cycle of checkpoint inhibitor. Measured with immunoSEQ multiplex PCR; TCRdb has only the in-frame clones, and not every one. The sample has 6,000 to 8,000 clones, 88% seen once. Sequences were derived from blood, sampled from a patient treated with checkpoint blockade. Every receptor here comes from a human donor with melanoma.

This sequence joins TRBV4-2 and TRBJ2-2, with 7 bases lining up with TRBD1. CDR3 length equals 15 residues. Unmatched junction bases numbered 12, after V lost 8 bases and J lost 6 bases. Germline-derived CDR1 and CDR2 are LGHNA and YNFKEQ. The CDR3 region is CASGMRGQGAGELFF. DNA of the CDR3: TGTGCCAGCGGAATGAGGGGGCAAGGAGCCGGGGAGCTGTTTTTT.

The chain has TRBV5-4 and TRBJ1-6; tentative D call: TRBD1 (6 bases). V dropped 4 bases and J dropped 5 bases, with 16 bases sitting between them. From germline, CDR1 is SGHNT and CDR2 YYREEE (reference sequence). The CDR3 covers 16 residues. CDR3 DNA: TGTGCCAGCAGCCGTCGTCGCGGGACACATAATTCACCCCTCCACTTT. Translated: CASSRRRGTHNSPLHF.

This chain's CDR3 is CASSPEEHWTQYF. The DNA of the CDR3 is TGCGCCAGCAGCCCCGAGGAGCATTGGACCCAGTACTTC. The V call is TRBV5-1, the J call TRBJ2-5; D unclear. The CDR3 is 13 amino acids. The V gene lost 4 bases and the J gene lost 7 bases, with 14 bases spanning the gap. The germline V gene encodes CDR1 SGHRS and CDR2 YFSETQ. Together with reference TRBV5-1 and TRBJ2-5, the CDR3 gives the full variable domain: KAGVTQTPRYLIKTRGQQVTLSCSPISGHRSVSWYQQTPGQGLQFLFEYFSETQRNKGNFPGRFSGRQFSNSRSEMNVSTLELGDSALYLCASSPEEHWTQYFGPGTRLLVL.

This sequence joins TRBV5-1 and TRBJ2-1; 13 bases fit TRBD2. There are 16 residues in the CDR3. The germline gives CDR1 SGHRS, CDR2 YFSETQ. The junction had 4 bases not matched to a gene; V was cut back by 4 bases and J by 3 bases. CDR3 DNA sequence: TGCGCCAGCAGCAAGACTAGCGGGGGGCGCTACAATGAGCAGTTCTTC. Its translation: CASSKTSGGRYNEQFF.

The chain recombines TRBV2 with TRBJ1-1, with TRBD1 identical over 11 bases. CDR3 size: 15 residues. From germline, CDR1 is SNHLY and CDR2 FYNNEI. Trimming at V came to 6 bases and at J to 5 bases, leaving 8 bases not matched to a gene. This chain's CDR3 is CASRRTGGSGTEAFF. The CDR3 DNA is TGTGCCAGCAGACGGACAGGGGGCTCGGGAACTGAAGCTTTCTTT.

This chain uses TRBV7-3 with TRBJ2-1, with D tentatively TRBD1 or TRBD2 (5 bases each). Germline loops: CDR1 SGHTA, CDR2 FQGTGA. With 1 base removed from V and 3 bases from J, the gap between germline ends came to 10 bases. The CDR3 contains 15 residues. The CDR3 DNA reads TGTGCCAGCAGCTTAATAGGGACGGACTACAATGAGCAGTTCTTC. Amino acids: CASSLIGTDYNEQFF.

The chain joins TRBV10-1 to TRBJ2-2, with a tentative D call TRBD2 (7 bases). CDR1 and CDR2 (germline): WNHNN, SYGVQD (reference sequence). The CDR3 sequence is 16 residues long. Trimming removed 0 bases from V and 9 bases from J, with 17 bases in between. This CDR3 is CASSESTWGGSRELFF. The CDR3 DNA reads as TGCGCCAGCAGTGAGTCGACGTGGGGGGGCTCCAGGGAGCTGTTTTTT.

The chain joins TRBV28 to TRBJ1-5; possible D gene TRBD1, 5 bases. The germline V and J ends were trimmed by 8 bases and 2 bases, with 16 bases remaining between them. Germline CDR1 reads MDHEN; CDR2 reads SYDVKM. The length of the CDR3 is 15 residues. CDR3 in amino acids: CASFIRGRGNQPQHF. The CDR3 DNA sequence: TGTGCCAGCTTTATTAGGGGTCGGGGCAATCAGCCCCAGCATTTT.

The chain combines TRBV28 with TRBJ1-2; D not resolved. The germline CDR1 and CDR2 sequences are MDHEN and SYDVKM. Between the trimmed V and J ends, which lost 9 bases and 8 bases, there was a span of 16 bases. CDR3 length: 12 residues. CDR3 bases: TGTGCCAGTCACTCGGGAGGAAAGGGCTACACCTTC. This gives the protein CASHSGGKGYTF.

The rearrangement links TRBV6-1 to TRBJ1-3; D possibly corresponds to TRBD1 (6 bases). This CDR3 is 15 amino acids long. The ends were cut back, 4 bases at V and 4 bases at J, with 14 bases in the middle. The germline V gene has CDR1 MNHNS and CDR2 SASEGT. The CDR3 region is CASSAPTGRGNTIYF. The DNA of the CDR3 is TGTGCCAGCAGTGCCCCTACAGGGAGGGGAAACACCATATATTTT.

The J gene is TRBJ2-7, the V gene TRBV6-1; possibly TRBD2 for D (5 bases). Trimming stripped 2 bases from V and 6 bases from J, with 8 bases between. CDR1 and CDR2 (germline): MNHNS, SASEGT. The length of the CDR3 is 12 residues. CDR3 sequence: CASSEWAGEQYF. The CDR3 DNA is TGTGCCAGCAGTGAATGGGCGGGCGAGCAGTACTTC.

The chain carries TRBV2 and TRBJ2-7, with 8 bases matching TRBD1. In germline, CDR1 is SNHLY, CDR2 FYNNEI. J was trimmed by 2 bases and V by 7 bases; bases with no gene match: 4. The CDR3 runs 13 residues. In DNA, the CDR3 is TGTGCCAGCACGGACAGGGTAACCTACGAGCAGTACTTC. The encoded protein is CASTDRVTYEQYF.

This clone was picked up one time. The chain carries TRBV5-1 and TRBJ2-3, with 9 bases matching TRBD2. This CDR3 is 15 amino acids long. V shed 1 base and J 5 bases; nucleotides not matched to a gene: 5. Germline CDR1 and CDR2: SGHRS and YFSETQ. CDR3 bases: TGCGCCAGCAGCTTGATTAGCGGGGGAGGAGATACGCAGTATTTT. Protein product: CASSLISGGGDTQYF.

V usage is TRBV15 and J usage is TRBJ2-1; 7 positions agree with TRBD2. This CDR3 region has 15 residues. Germline values: CDR1 LNHNV, CDR2 YYDKDF (reference sequence). The trim removed 0 bases at V and 2 bases at J, leaving 1 base unmatched. The CDR3 bases are TGTGCCACCAGCAGAGAGGCGGGGGCCTACAATGAGCAGTTCTTC. Residues: CATSREAGAYNEQFF.

This rearrangement joins TRBV30 to TRBJ1-1; the D is unclear. Germline V CDR1 and CDR2: GTSNPN, SVGIG (reference sequence). The CDR3 spans 13 residues. Trimming shortened V by 2 bases and J by 2 bases, and 9 bases separated the two germline ends. CDR3: CAWSSLGNTEAFF. In DNA form, the CDR3 reads TGTGCCTGGAGTAGCCTAGGAAACACTGAAGCTTTCTTT.

The chain is built from TRBV27 and TRBJ2-3; the match to TRBD1 covers 8 bases. V shed 5 bases and J 2 bases; nucleotides not matched to a gene: 6. The CDR3 has 15 amino acids. The germline V gene has CDR1 MNHEY and CDR2 SMNVEV (reference sequence). The CDR3 reads CASSPKTGVTDTQYF. CDR3 DNA sequence: TGTGCCAGCAGTCCGAAGACAGGGGTCACAGATACGCAGTATTTT.

The chain recombines TRBV29-1 with TRBJ2-3; D unresolved. The V and J ends lost 4 bases and 2 bases respectively, with 10 bases between them. The CDR3 has 13 amino acids. The germline V gene encodes CDR1 SQVTM and CDR2 ANQGSEA. The CDR3 region has the DNA TGCAGCGTTGCATCCGGCTTCACAGATACGCAGTATTTT. Translating it yields CSVASGFTDTQYF.

This clone was detected only once. This chain links TRBV5-1 with TRBJ2-3, with a weak D call TRBD2 (5 bases). Trimming removed 4 bases from V and 7 bases from J, with 19 bases in between. In germline, CDR1 is SGHRS, CDR2 YFSETQ. The CDR3 length is 15 residues. CDR3 coding DNA: TGCGCCAGCAGCCCCGGGGTAGCCTCATTCTATACGCAGTATTTT. It is translated as CASSPGVASFYTQYF.

V gene TRBV2 combines with J gene TRBJ2-5; no reliable D call. The V gene lost 6 bases and the J gene lost 5 bases, with 4 bases spanning the gap. Per the germline V gene, CDR1 is SNHLY and CDR2 is FYNNEI. This CDR3 comprises 10 residues. CDR3 in amino acids: CASSSETQYF. CDR3 sequence (DNA): TGTGCCAGCAGCTCGGAGACCCAGTACTTC.

This clone was recorded only once. The CDR3 reads CASSHPTDPSYEQYF. As DNA, the CDR3 is TGCGCCAGCAGCCACCCAACGGACCCCTCCTACGAGCAGTACTTC. The gene calls are TRBV10-2 and TRBJ2-7; D gene uncertain. The germline V gene has CDR1 WSHSY and CDR2 SAAADI. The germline V and J ends were trimmed by 6 bases and 0 bases, with 15 bases remaining between them. This CDR3 is built from 15 residues.

The chain carries TRBV6-5 and TRBJ1-5; 12 bases agree with TRBD1. This CDR3 region has 15 residues. V was clipped by 6 bases and J by 1 base; unmatched bases: 1. Germline V gene lookup returns CDR1 MNHEY and CDR2 SVGAGI. The CDR3 region is CASRGQGASNQPQHF. CDR3 DNA: TGTGCCAGCAGGGGACAGGGGGCAAGCAATCAGCCCCAGCATTTT.

The chain uses TRBV5-6 and TRBJ1-3, with 9 bases lining up with TRBD1. V trimming: 1 base; J trimming: 2 bases; junction bases outside the gene matches: 13. The germline V gene has CDR1 SGHDT and CDR2 YYEEEE. The CDR3 runs 19 residues. This chain's CDR3 is CASSLYFTGGSFTGNTIYF. CDR3 in DNA: TGTGCCAGCAGCTTGTATTTTACAGGGGGCTCTTTTACTGGAAACACCATATATTTT.

This chain joins TRBV9 and TRBJ2-1; D call uncertain. Per germline, CDR1 SGDLS and CDR2 YYNGEE. Trimming cost V 4 bases and J 4 bases, with 15 bases left between them. This CDR3 has 15 amino acids. The CDR3 reads CASSPGSREYNEQFF. CDR3 nucleotide sequence: TGTGCCAGCAGCCCCGGTTCTAGAGAATACAATGAGCAGTTCTTC.

The genes are TRBV15 and TRBJ2-2; D may correspond to TRBD1 or TRBD2 (5 bases each). This CDR3 has 17 residues. Looked up from germline, CDR1 is LNHNV and CDR2 is YYDKDF (reference sequence). Trimming shortened V by 4 bases and J by 6 bases, and 21 bases separated the two germline ends. The CDR3 spells CATSIGRGATGPGELFF. The CDR3 nucleotides are TGTGCCACCAGCATTGGGCGAGGGGCAACAGGCCCCGGGGAGCTGTTTTTT.

A single count supports this clone. This chain connects TRBV2 to TRBJ2-2; tentatively, D is TRBD1 (6 bases). CDR1 is SNHLY, CDR2 FYNNEI, per germline. V was shortened by 5 bases and J by 6 bases, with 22 bases between the two germline ends. The CDR3 is 17 amino acids. CDR3 DNA sequence: TGTGCCAGCAGTTGGACAGCCGATAGACTGGACGCCGGGGAGCTGTTTTTT. It translates to CASSWTADRLDAGELFF.